One sample yielded the 28 T cell receptor beta chains listed below, sequenced in a study of shared clonotypes between healthy human individuals. Measured with immunoSEQ multiplex PCR; TCRdb has only the in-frame clones, and not every one. Found here are a few million clones, just over 90% of them singletons; the top ten hold 0.39%. The sequenced sample was naive CD4+ T cells from PBMCs. Described subset: CD45RA+ positively selected. The source is a man younger than 35 in good health. Some clones in this sample may be carry-over from other donors' samples.

This clone appeared a single time. The genes are TRBV27 and TRBJ2-2; no clear D. V lost 1 base to trimming and J lost 0 bases, with 3 bases between them. Germline V gene data show CDR1 as MNHEY and CDR2 as SMNVEV (reference sequence). The CDR3 spans 14 residues. CDR3 in DNA: TGTGCCAGCAGTTTATACCCGAACACCGGGGAGCTGTTTTTT. It codes for CASSLYPNTGELFF.

J is TRBJ2-1 and V is TRBV4-1; TRBD2 matches 12 bases. CDR1 and CDR2 (germline): MGHRA, YSYEKL. V lost 2 bases to trimming and J lost 8 bases; unmatched junction nucleotides: 4. This CDR3 has 15 amino acids. CDR3 loop: CASSQPTSGSDEQFF. In DNA, the CDR3 is TGCGCCAGCAGCCAACCGACTAGCGGGAGCGATGAGCAGTTCTTC.

This chain uses TRBV15 with TRBJ2-5, with D unclear. The CDR3 covers 13 residues. Germline CDR1 LNHNV, CDR2 YYDKDF (reference sequence). Between the trimmed V and J ends, which lost 5 bases and 9 bases, there was a span of 16 bases. The CDR3 spells CATSEAPNRSQYF. In DNA form, the CDR3 reads TGTGCCACCAGCGAGGCCCCCAATAGGTCCCAGTACTTC. Complete variable domain (other parts from reference TRBV15 and TRBJ2-5): DAMVIQNPRYQVTQFGKPVTLSCSQTLNHNVMYWYQQKSSQAPKLLFHYYDKDFNNEADTPDNFQSRRPNTSFCFLDIRSPGLGDTAMYLCATSEAPNRSQYFGPGTRLLVL.

Comments on this clone: The same CDR3 can be traced to other DNA sequences in this sample. V and J are TRBV28 and TRBJ2-7; D unclear. Trimming shortened V by 3 bases and J by 3 bases, and 6 bases separated the two germline ends. In germline, CDR1 is MDHEN, CDR2 SYDVKM. This CDR3 spans 12 amino acids. CDR3 sequence: CASSLGRYEQYF. DNA of the CDR3: TGTGCCAGCAGTTTGGGCCGCTACGAGCAGTACTTC.

On this clone itself: Other DNA variants within this sample encode the same CDR3. The chain combines TRBV18 with TRBJ2-7; a weak D match, TRBD2 (6 bases). The CDR3 totals 15 residues. Trimming left V 3 bases short and J 0 bases short, with 12 bases between. CDR1 KGHSH and CDR2 LQKENI come from the germline V gene. As DNA, the CDR3 is TGTGCCAGCTCACCGGGACTTACTAGCTCCTACGAGCAGTACTTC. This gives the protein CASSPGLTSSYEQYF.

The rearrangement uses TRBV28 and TRBJ2-3; D might be TRBD2 (7 bases). V gave up 5 bases and J gave up 5 bases, with 17 bases separating them. The CDR3 consists of 15 residues. Germline loops: CDR1 MDHEN, CDR2 SYDVKM. The CDR3 region is CASSPRRGGGDTQYF. DNA for the CDR3: TGTGCCAGCAGTCCCAGGCGCGGGGGCGGAGATACGCAGTATTTT. The entire variable domain, with the rest obtained from reference TRBV28 and TRBJ2-3, is as follows: DVKVTQSSRYLVKRTGEKVFLECVQDMDHENMFWYRQDPGLGLRLIYFSYDVKMKEKGDIPEGYSVSREKKERFSLILESASTNQTSMYLCASSPRRGGGDTQYFGPGTRLTVL.

In the case of this clone: The sample has other DNA sequences that encode this CDR3 too. The chain uses TRBV5-1 and TRBJ1-5; possibly TRBD1 for D (5 bases). The CDR3 has 14 amino acids. Germline assignment: CDR1 SGHRS and CDR2 YFSETQ. V gave up 4 bases and J gave up 0 bases, with 8 bases separating them. The CDR3 sequence is CASSRDSSNQPQHF. The CDR3 DNA follows: TGCGCCAGCAGCCGCGACAGTAGCAATCAGCCCCAGCATTTT.

This chain links TRBV28 with TRBJ1-5, with 9 nucleotides matching TRBD1. Germline CDR1 reads MDHEN; CDR2 reads SYDVKM. With V trimmed by 5 bases and J by 3 bases, 5 bases remained unmatched. CDR3 length: 15 residues. CDR3 sequence: CASSTGQGFNQPQHF. Written as DNA, the CDR3 is TGTGCCAGCAGTACCGGACAGGGGTTCAATCAGCCCCAGCATTTT.

The V and J genes are TRBV27 and TRBJ2-2; 11 bases align to TRBD2. With 2 bases clipped from V and 1 base from J, the junction kept 12 bases outside the gene matches. The CDR3 consists of 20 residues. The V gene's germline CDR1 is MNHEY and CDR2 SMNVEV (reference sequence). The CDR3 nucleotides are TGTGCCAGCAGTTTAAGTCCACCGGGACTAGCGGTACTGAACACCGGGGAGCTGTTTTTT. Its translation: CASSLSPPGLAVLNTGELFF.

A remark on this clone: The sample carries other DNA sequences with the same CDR3. The chain joins TRBV7-9 to TRBJ1-4; D perhaps matches TRBD1 (5 bases). The CDR3 runs 14 residues. Germline CDR1 reads SEHNR; CDR2 reads FQNEAQ (reference sequence). V lost 2 bases to trimming and J lost 7 bases, with 11 bases between them. The CDR3 DNA is TGTGCCAGCAGCTTACAGGGCGGTGGTGAAAAACTGTTTTTT. Its protein product is CASSLQGGGEKLFF.

The J gene is TRBJ1-1, the V gene TRBV5-6; possibly TRBD1 for D (6 bases). V was shortened by 2 bases and J by 1 base, with 15 bases between the two germline ends. The CDR3 has 16 residues. CDR1 and CDR2 from the germline V gene are SGHDT and YYEEEE. CDR3 loop: CASSFITGTKNTEAFF. DNA for the CDR3: TGTGCCAGCAGCTTCATAACCGGGACAAAGAACACTGAAGCTTTCTTT. The full variable domain, with the rest looked up from reference TRBV5-6 and TRBJ1-1, is DAGVTQSPTHLIKTRGQQVTLRCSPKSGHDTVSWYQQALGQGPQFIFQYYEEEERQRGNFPDRFSGHQFPNYSSELNVNALLLGDSALYLCASSFITGTKNTEAFFGQGTRLTVV.

This chain uses TRBV28 with TRBJ1-2; D ambiguous. Trimming took 4 bases from V and 0 from J, leaving 12 bases between them. CDR1 and CDR2 (germline): MDHEN, SYDVKM. The CDR3 covers 15 residues. The CDR3 spells CASSSPFGANYGYTF. The CDR3, as DNA: TGTGCCAGCAGTTCCCCATTTGGAGCTAACTATGGCTACACCTTC.

The chain joins TRBV29-1 to TRBJ2-5; D unresolved. V was clipped by 8 bases and J by 4 bases, with 8 bases between them. Germline CDR1 reads SQVTM; CDR2 reads ANQGSEA. The CDR3 contains 10 residues. CDR3 in DNA: TGCAGCTCCAAAGGAGAGACCCAGTACTTC. Its protein is CSSKGETQYF.

The rearrangement joins TRBV6-1 to TRBJ1-3; unclear D gene. Trimming pared 8 bases from V and 0 bases from J, leaving 14 bases between. The CDR3 totals 15 residues. CDR1 and CDR2 from the germline V gene are MNHNS and SASEGT. In nucleotides, the CDR3 is TGTGCCAGCCTTGCGGCGGAACGCTCTGGAAACACCATATATTTT. Its protein product is CASLAAERSGNTIYF.

The gene calls are TRBV28 and TRBJ1-1, with 8 bases identical to TRBD1. Germline CDR1 is MDHEN and CDR2 is SYDVKM. This CDR3 spans 14 amino acids. The trim removed 10 bases at V and 10 bases at J, leaving 17 bases unmatched. CDR3 sequence (DNA): TGTGCCACCTCTCAGGGGGCCCCCGGCGGAGGAGCTTTCTTT. Its translation: CATSQGAPGGGAFF.

A single count supports this clone. This chain joins TRBV18 and TRBJ2-7; 9 nucleotides line up with TRBD2. Trimming removed 3 bases from V and 10 bases from J; junction bases left unmatched: 13. Germline assignment: CDR1 KGHSH and CDR2 LQKENI. The CDR3 length is 15 residues. This CDR3 is CASSPPWVAGVEQYF. The CDR3 coding sequence is TGTGCCAGCTCACCTCCCTGGGTAGCGGGAGTTGAACAGTACTTC.

The chain links TRBV14 to TRBJ1-1; D perhaps matches TRBD1 (6 bases). CDR1 and CDR2 (germline): SGHDN, FVKESK. This CDR3 has 14 amino acids. Trimming cost V 4 bases and J 2 bases, with 11 bases left between them. The chain's CDR3 is CASSLYRDNTEAFF. The CDR3 DNA sequence: TGTGCCAGCAGCCTCTACAGGGATAACACTGAAGCTTTCTTT.

This rearrangement joins TRBV4-1 to TRBJ1-1, with 8 bases aligning to TRBD1. V dropped 4 bases and J dropped 4; count of bases not matched to a gene: 8. The CDR3 has 15 amino acids. The germline V gene encodes CDR1 MGHRA and CDR2 YSYEKL. The CDR3 DNA reads TGCGCCAGCAGCCCATTGCAGGGGGCGGTCACTGAAGCTTTCTTT. Translation: CASSPLQGAVTEAFF.

The chain employs TRBV28 and TRBJ2-1; 7 nucleotides line up with TRBD1. CDR3 length: 15 amino acids. V lost 7 bases to trimming and J lost 2 bases; unmatched junction nucleotides: 8. CDR1 is MDHEN, CDR2 SYDVKM, per germline. The DNA of the CDR3 is TGTGCCAGCATCTCCGGGACAGCCACCTACAATGAGCAGTTCTTC. Translated: CASISGTATYNEQFF.

The chain links TRBV28 to TRBJ1-5, with TRBD1 matching 10 bases. Trimming took 1 base from V and 4 from J; bases not matched to a gene: 7. Germline V lookup: CDR1 MDHEN, CDR2 SYDVKM. CDR3 length: 17 residues. The CDR3 is CASSLLLWDRGNQPQHF. The CDR3 DNA reads TGTGCCAGCAGTTTATTGTTGTGGGACAGGGGTAATCAGCCCCAGCATTTT.

This clone was seen a single time. This sample also contains other DNA sequences that code for the same CDR3. The chain couples TRBV4-3 to TRBJ2-3; D gene ambiguous. Trimming took 0 bases from V and 3 from J, leaving 7 bases between them. The CDR3 has 14 residues. The germline gives CDR1 LGHNA, CDR2 YSLEER. CDR3 bases: TGCGCCAGCAGCCAAGACGCTGGGACAGATACGCAGTATTTT. Translation gives CASSQDAGTDTQYF.

The chain has TRBV4-2 and TRBJ2-7; the D gene is possibly TRBD2 (5 bases). Germline CDR1 LGHNA, CDR2 YNFKEQ. Trimming took 2 bases from V and 0 from J, leaving 11 bases between them. This CDR3 has 15 amino acids. This CDR3 is CASSQILARSYEQYF. The CDR3 DNA reads as TGTGCCAGCAGCCAAATATTAGCGCGCTCCTACGAGCAGTACTTC.

DNA of the CDR3: TGTGCCAGTAGTTCTCACAGAGGCAGGGGGAACACTGAAGCTTTCTTT. Encoded protein: CASSSHRGRGNTEAFF. J is TRBJ1-1 and V is TRBV19; TRBD1 is a possible D gene (6 bases). Trimming shortened V by 5 bases and J by 1 base, and 17 bases separated the two germline ends. Germline-derived CDR1 and CDR2 are LNHDA and SQIVND (reference sequence). The CDR3 has 16 amino acids.

The chain carries TRBV28 and TRBJ1-3; TRBD1 matches at 9 bases. In germline, CDR1 is MDHEN, CDR2 SYDVKM. The CDR3 sequence is 16 residues long. The ends lost 4 bases at V and 7 bases at J; junction bases unmatched: 11. This CDR3 is CASSSKGGGQGNTIYF. The CDR3 region has the DNA TGTGCCAGCAGTTCGAAGGGGGGCGGACAGGGGAACACCATATATTTT.

CDR3 residues: CASSVPRRGYEQYF. The CDR3 DNA reads TGTGCCAGCAGTGTGCCCAGACGGGGCTACGAGCAGTACTTC. The chain carries TRBV28 and TRBJ2-7, with TRBD2 as a possible D gene (5 bases). V was trimmed by 5 bases and J by 3 bases, leaving 14 bases between them. Per germline, CDR1 MDHEN and CDR2 SYDVKM. CDR3 size: 14 residues.

The sample holds one count of this clone. The chain has TRBV6-6 and TRBJ2-1, with 7 bases lining up with TRBD2. There are 15 residues in the CDR3. V gave up 11 bases and J gave up 1 base; unmatched junction bases: 11. The germline CDR1 and CDR2 sequences are MNHNY and SVGAGI (reference sequence). For the CDR3, the DNA is TGTGCCGGGGCCTCGGCGGGAGTGTCCTACAATGAGCAGTTCTTC. This codes for CAGASAGVSYNEQFF.

The chain links TRBV5-1 to TRBJ1-2; 8 bases fit TRBD1. From germline, CDR1 is SGHRS and CDR2 YFSETQ. Trimming removed 4 bases from V and 3 bases from J; junction bases left unmatched: 5. There are 14 residues in the CDR3. DNA of the CDR3: TGCGCCAGCAGCCAAATGACAGGGGACTATGGCTACACCTTC. It is translated as CASSQMTGDYGYTF.

The sample holds a few counts of this clone. Other DNA sequences in the sample encode the same CDR3. The J gene is TRBJ1-1, the V gene TRBV5-1, with D possibly matching TRBD1 (5 bases). With 3 bases removed from V and 1 base from J, the gap between germline ends came to 7 bases. CDR1 and CDR2 (germline): SGHRS, YFSETQ. The CDR3 totals 13 residues. The CDR3 sequence: CASSSQGNTEAFF. The CDR3 DNA follows: TGCGCCAGCAGCTCCCAGGGGAACACTGAAGCTTTCTTT.